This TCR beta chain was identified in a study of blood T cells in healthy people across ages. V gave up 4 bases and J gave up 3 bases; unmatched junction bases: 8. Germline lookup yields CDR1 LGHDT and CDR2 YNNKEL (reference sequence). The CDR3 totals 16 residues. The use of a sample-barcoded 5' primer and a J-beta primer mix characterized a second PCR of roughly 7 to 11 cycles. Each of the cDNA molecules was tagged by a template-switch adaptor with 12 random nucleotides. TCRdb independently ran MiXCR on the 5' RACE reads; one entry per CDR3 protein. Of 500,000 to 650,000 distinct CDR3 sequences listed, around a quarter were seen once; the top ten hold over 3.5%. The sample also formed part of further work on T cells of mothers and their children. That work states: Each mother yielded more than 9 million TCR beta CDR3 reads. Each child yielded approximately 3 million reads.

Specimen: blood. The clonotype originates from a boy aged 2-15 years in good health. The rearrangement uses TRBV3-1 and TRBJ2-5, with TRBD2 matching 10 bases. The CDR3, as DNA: TGTGCCAGCAGCCCTTGGACTAGCGGAATAAAAGAGACCCAGTACTTC. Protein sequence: CASSPWTSGIKETQYF.